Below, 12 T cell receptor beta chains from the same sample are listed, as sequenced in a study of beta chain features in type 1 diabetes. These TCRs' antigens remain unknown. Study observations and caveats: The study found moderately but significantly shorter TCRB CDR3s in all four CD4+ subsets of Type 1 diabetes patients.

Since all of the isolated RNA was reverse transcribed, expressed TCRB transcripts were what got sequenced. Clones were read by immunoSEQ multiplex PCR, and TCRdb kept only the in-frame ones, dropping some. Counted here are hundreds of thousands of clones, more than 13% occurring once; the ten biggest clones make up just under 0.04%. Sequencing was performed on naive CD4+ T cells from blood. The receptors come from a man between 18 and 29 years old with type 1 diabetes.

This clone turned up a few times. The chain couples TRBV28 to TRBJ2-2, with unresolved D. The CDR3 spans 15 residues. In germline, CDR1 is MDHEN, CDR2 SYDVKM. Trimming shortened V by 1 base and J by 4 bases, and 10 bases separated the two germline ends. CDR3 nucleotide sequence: TGTGCCAGCAGTTTATTAGGTTTAGGCACCGGGGAGCTGTTTTTT. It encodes CASSLLGLGTGELFF.

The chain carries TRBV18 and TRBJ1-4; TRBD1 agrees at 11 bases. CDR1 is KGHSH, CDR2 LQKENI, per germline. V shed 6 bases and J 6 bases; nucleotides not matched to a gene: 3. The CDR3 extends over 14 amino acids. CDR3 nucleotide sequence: TGTGCCAGCTCTCCGGACAGGGGGCATGAAAAACTGTTTTTT. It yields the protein CASSPDRGHEKLFF.

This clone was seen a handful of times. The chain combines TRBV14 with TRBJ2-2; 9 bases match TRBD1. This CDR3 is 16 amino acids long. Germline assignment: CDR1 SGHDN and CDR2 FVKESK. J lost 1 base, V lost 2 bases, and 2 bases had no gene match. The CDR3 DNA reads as TGTGCCAGCAGCCAACTGACAGGGGGGAACACCGGGGAGCTGTTTTTT. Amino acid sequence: CASSQLTGGNTGELFF.

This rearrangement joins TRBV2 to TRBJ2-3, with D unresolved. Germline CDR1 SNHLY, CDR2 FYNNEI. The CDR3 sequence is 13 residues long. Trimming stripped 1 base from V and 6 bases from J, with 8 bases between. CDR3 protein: CASSEGVGDTQYF. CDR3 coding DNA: TGTGCCAGCAGTGAAGGTGTGGGGGATACGCAGTATTTT.

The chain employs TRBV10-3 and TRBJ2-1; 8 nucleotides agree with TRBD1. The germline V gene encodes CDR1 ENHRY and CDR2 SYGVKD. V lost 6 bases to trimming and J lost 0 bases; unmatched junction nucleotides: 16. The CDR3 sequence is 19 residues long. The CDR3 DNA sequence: TGTGCCATCAGCCCCGGGCAGGGGGCCAGCTCGAGCTCCTACAATGAGCAGTTCTTC. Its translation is CAISPGQGASSSSYNEQFF.

The CDR3 here is CAVRGEPSSGANVLTF. The CDR3 DNA sequence: TGTGCCGTCCGAGGGGAACCCTCCTCTGGGGCCAACGTCCTGACTTTC. The chain couples TRBV11-2 to TRBJ2-6; D tentatively fits TRBD1 or TRBD2 (5 bases each). Germline V gene data show CDR1 as SGHAT and CDR2 as FQNNGV. V gave up 11 bases and J gave up 0 bases, with 17 bases separating them. This CDR3 comprises 16 residues.

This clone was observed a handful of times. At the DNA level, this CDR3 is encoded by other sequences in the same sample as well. Written as DNA, the CDR3 is TGCAGCGTTGACGGACCGTTGAACACTGAAGCTTTCTTT. Amino acids: CSVDGPLNTEAFF. The chain links TRBV29-1 to TRBJ1-1; no clear D. Germline CDR1 is SQVTM and CDR2 is ANQGSEA. The CDR3 contains 13 residues. Trimming removed 3 bases from V and 0 bases from J, with 8 bases in between.

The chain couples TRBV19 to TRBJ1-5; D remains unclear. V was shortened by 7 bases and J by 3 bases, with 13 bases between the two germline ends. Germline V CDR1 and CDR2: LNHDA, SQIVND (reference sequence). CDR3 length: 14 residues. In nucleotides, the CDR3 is TGTGCCAGTACCCCCGGACTTATCAATCAGCCCCAGCATTTT. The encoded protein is CASTPGLINQPQHF.

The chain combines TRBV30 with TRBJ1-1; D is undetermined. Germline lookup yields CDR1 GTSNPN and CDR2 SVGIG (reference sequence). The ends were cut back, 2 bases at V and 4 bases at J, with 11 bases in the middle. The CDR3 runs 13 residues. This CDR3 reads CAWSQDLSTEAFF. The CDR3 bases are TGTGCCTGGAGTCAAGATTTGAGCACTGAAGCTTTCTTT.

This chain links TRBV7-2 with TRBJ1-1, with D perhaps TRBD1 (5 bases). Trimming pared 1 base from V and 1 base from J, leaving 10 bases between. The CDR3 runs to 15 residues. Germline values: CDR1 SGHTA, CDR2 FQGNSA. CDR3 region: CASSLGGTENTEAFF. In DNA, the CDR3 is TGTGCCAGCAGCTTAGGCGGGACGGAGAACACTGAAGCTTTCTTT. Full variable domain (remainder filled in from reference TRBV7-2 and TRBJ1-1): GAGVSQSPSNKVTEKGKDVELRCDPISGHTALYWYRQSLGQGLEFLIYFQGNSAPDKSGLPSDRFSAERTGGSVSTLTIQRTQQEDSAVYLCASSLGGTENTEAFFGQGTRLTVV.

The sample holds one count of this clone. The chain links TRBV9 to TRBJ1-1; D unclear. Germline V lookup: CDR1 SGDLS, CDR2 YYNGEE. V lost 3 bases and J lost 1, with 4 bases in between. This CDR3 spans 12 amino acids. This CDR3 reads CASSARNTEAFF. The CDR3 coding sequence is TGTGCCAGCAGCGCCAGGAACACTGAAGCTTTCTTT.

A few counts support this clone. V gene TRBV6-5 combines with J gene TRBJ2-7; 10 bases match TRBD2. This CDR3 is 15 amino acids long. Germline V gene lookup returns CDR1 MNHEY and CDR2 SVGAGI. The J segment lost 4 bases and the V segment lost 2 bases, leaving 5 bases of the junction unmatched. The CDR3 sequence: CASSYQAGGPYEQYF. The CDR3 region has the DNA TGTGCCAGCAGTTACCAAGCGGGAGGGCCTTACGAGCAGTACTTC.